Sequencing of this T cell receptor (beta chain) was carried out in a study of patients and donors after allogeneic stem cell transplantation. TCRdb reprocessed the RT-PCR reads with MiXCR, giving one entry per CDR3 protein. The repertoire consists of some 880,000 distinct CDR3 sequences, with 18% occurring once and the leading ten covering roughly 6%. This CDR3 has 12 amino acids. CDR1 LGHNA and CDR2 YNFKEQ come from the germline V gene. V was cut by 2 bases and J by 4 bases, with 3 bases left in between. The source is a human donor who was either an allogeneic HSCT recipient or a stem cell or donor lymphocyte infusion donor (not recorded which). It is not recorded whose cells these are; they may come from a transplant donor. The specimen was blood, either unsorted or a sorted T cell fraction (not recorded which). The V gene is TRBV4-2, the J gene TRBJ1-5; no reliable D call. The CDR3 sequence: CASSQKNQPQHF. CDR3 bases: TGTGCCAGCAGCCAAAAGAATCAGCCCCAGCATTTT.